This entry is about one TCR beta chain. Its antigen specificity is not known. No much larger clonotype is one base removed from it; base qualities were not supplied. This record belongs to a study of cytomegalovirus exposure and HLA in healthy donors (dated 2017 in TCRdb). As for the study more broadly: An earlier analysis of 587 of the donors reported 250 to 350 Gb of sequence data and 117 million unique TCR beta sequences obtained from about 179 million T cells. The study was designed to test whether signatures of past pathogen exposure could be identified by cataloging public T cell receptors. Genome-wide SNP genotypes for about 65% of the 666 donors were used in a later genetic analysis, which treated that subset as a discovery cohort. Both class I and class II loci were covered by HLA typing, at four-digit resolution. In the later analysis, no new phenotypic data were used to find candidate immune exposures; instead, reliance was placed on TCR beta sequences and their occurrence across donors. A later analysis re-examined previously published TCR beta repertoires from about 700 donors and added high-resolution HLA genotyping to investigate patterns of TCR occurrence. Among a few hundred genotyped donors of the cohort, an average of roughly 240,000 unique TCR beta nucleotide sequences were sequenced per donor, around 20% of them non-productive. To decide whether each TCR beta V gene segment behaved as functional or pseudogenic, an earlier analysis of approximately 590 of the donors relied on high-throughput TCR beta sequencing. Around 320 gigabases of sequencing data and approximately 84 million unique TCR sequences were included in an early release covering around 650 HLA-typed donors. A separate validation cohort of 100 to 150 different subjects was used in addition to the 666-subject first cohort. Roughly 5 DR-DQ haplotypes were handled as single units for association and clustering, since linkage in the cohort was strong. Using immunosequencing, the study profiled T cell repertoires from 550 to 750 subjects and related those repertoires to cytomegalovirus serostatus. The study combined high-throughput TCR immunosequencing, statistical association of individual TCRs with disease status, and machine learning to predict cytomegalovirus infection status. Alongside the repertoire data, information on donor age, sex, ethnicity and CMV serostatus was compiled. The number of typed donors differed by locus: about 620-630 for A, B, C, DRB1 and DQB1; 500 to 550 for DQA1; 606 for DPA1; and 400 to 480 for DPB1. Every repertoire in the discovery cohort had been generated on one and the same sequencing platform. Among the roughly 400 genotyped donors, under 90% belonged to the genetic ancestry cluster associated with self-reported Caucasian donors.

Receptor amplification or capture employed the immunoSEQ multiplex PCR assay. The multiplex PCR relied on a mix of 60 forward primers for TCR Vbeta segments and 13 reverse primers for TCR Jbeta segments. Amplification of the CDR3 region of rearranged TCR beta genes was performed with a multiplex PCR assay on genomic DNA. Amplified TCR beta libraries were sequenced as 87-base-pair reads on the Illumina HiSeq System. As for the original processing: A later analysis counted about 82 million unique TCR beta chains across the 666 repertoires, and roughly 11 million of these chains were shared by at least two donors. A nearest-neighbor algorithm error-corrected the raw reads and collapsed the reads into unique sequences, merging closely related sequences to remove PCR and sequencing errors. CDR3 sequences were aligned to IMGT reference sequences to assign V, D and J gene segments. For a sequence to be retained, at least a six-nucleotide match to both a V gene segment and a J gene segment was required. Rearrangements were called productive when the CDR3 lacked stop codons and stayed in frame with V and J; all others were non-productive. Following IMGT convention, CDR3 was defined as the stretch from the second conserved V-encoded cysteine to the conserved J-encoded phenylalanine. Sequences without an unambiguous match to a single V gene segment were excluded from the earlier analysis of approximately 600 of the donors. In an earlier analysis of a few hundred of the donors, V segments were called functional above 56.7% productive rearrangements and were called segregating when the between-donor standard deviation exceeded 5%. A statistical classification framework was developed to diagnose cytomegalovirus status using the catalog of TCR beta chain sequences. A later analysis assigned V and J genes by comparing TCR nucleotide sequences with IMGT/GENE-DB human TR gene sequences. A later analysis assigned CDR3 sequences and most-parsimonious VDJ recombination scenarios with the TCRdist pipeline. In a later analysis, each TCR beta chain was defined by its CDR3 amino acid sequence together with its V-gene family, and reads lacking a unique V-gene family were excluded. To address suspected cross-contamination and a sequencing artifact, a later analysis removed 450 to 700 highly shared, low-generation-probability nucleotide sequences. For each public chain, a later analysis derived a clonal expansion index from normalized ranks of inferred template counts within each repertoire. In a later analysis, generation probabilities were computed with a VDJ recombination model fitted to out-of-frame rearrangements, and the resulting probabilities were checked against IGoR. Hypergeometric tests were used in a later analysis to score TCR-TCR, TCR-HLA and TCR-CMV co-occurrence, with a repertoire-size bias correction applied to the TCR pairs. False discovery rates were estimated in a later analysis by permuting HLA or CMV assignments 20 times. In a later analysis, co-occurring TCRs were grouped using DBSCAN, and TCRdist sequence similarity was added for clustering within HLA-allele-positive subsets. Repertoires with fewer than 30,000 or more than 120,000 public chains were left out of co-occurrence clustering, as were several repertoires with anomalous nucleotide sharing. Drawn from immuneACCESS, this table holds only the in-frame rearrangements with V and J called that TCRdb kept. Clones are partly lost; checked studies trace under half to an unresolved V gene and leave the rest unexplained. From that table come the V and J calls and clone size; the DNA was used to work out D and trimming. This sample has a few hundred thousand clones in its table, and more than 65% of those were observed once. The ten biggest clones cover 1.8% of the sample.

The cohort was made up of around 720 healthy bone marrow donors. All cohort members were sampled while nominally healthy, although unrecorded immune exposures were likely present. The donor was CMV seronegative and was included in the group of hundreds of seronegative cohort members. A peripheral blood sample was provided by each donor, and peripheral blood mononuclear cells were used for TCR beta sequencing. Genomic DNA was extracted from the blood cell samples with the Qiagen DNeasy Blood Extraction Kit. General study outcomes and caveats: Because counts were too low, seventeen rarely observed V segments, including chromosome 9 orphons, were excluded from the earlier analysis of 587 of the donors. Roughly uniform sequencing depth across donors was assumed in presence/absence analyses, although this assumption may not hold. Specific HLA alleles were associated with roughly 16,000 TCR beta sequences at a false discovery rate of 0.05 in a later analysis. Most TCR sequences were observed very rarely across donors, whereas some public TCRs were present in many individuals. A later analysis found that most CMV-associated TCR beta chains appeared HLA-restricted, with HLA associations seemingly driven largely by CMV exposure. Correlated functional status among segregating V segments might reflect linkage disequilibrium, but an unknown experimental factor could not be ruled out. The study gave a list of around 170 TCR beta chains associated with cytomegalovirus. A later genetic analysis associated a missense DCLRE1C variant with V-gene and J-gene trimming of TCR beta chains, and an independent cohort replicated the association. Only TCR beta chains were sequenced in this cohort, and the absence of alpha or paired-chain data limited detectable features. According to a later genetic analysis, donors in an Asian-associated ancestry cluster had fewer N-insertions in productive TCRs than the approximately 650-donor mean. Because the 87-base-pair reads could not distinguish some IMGT-functional V segments, including TRBV6-2 and TRBV6-3, those segments were excluded. In both the original and validation cohorts, the classifier was reported to diagnose cytomegalovirus status with high specificity and sensitivity. A further reported finding was that TCR beta sequences accurately predicted the HLA-A and HLA-B alleles for most subjects in the first cohort. For the cohort, immune exposure information was limited to CMV serostatus. Because HLA typing was missing for some donors at each locus, association tests included only the typed subset. When HLA alleles, especially DR and DQ, strongly co-occurred, attributing TCR associations to individual alleles was difficult. It was suggested by the authors that the approach could potentially be generalized to other disease states and immunological phenotypes. A group of highly shared sequence variants was considered likely to be a technical artifact of the sequencing pipeline. An earlier analysis of approximately 530 of the donors showed that most TCR beta V segments appeared in productive rearrangements either about 87% or about 30% of the time, which broadly matched IMGT annotations. In a later analysis, HLA-associated TCR beta chains showed more clonal expansion and lower generation probabilities than non-associated chains that were equally common. According to a later analysis, parvovirus B19, influenza, CMV and Epstein-Barr virus appeared linked to several top co-occurrence clusters. A few of the identified cytomegalovirus-associated TCR beta chains were confirmed in vitro to be specific for cytomegalovirus antigens. In a later analysis, TCR association rates were found to vary across HLA loci, with the most associated TCRs seen for DRB1 alleles and the fewest for HLA-C alleles.

CDR1 and CDR2 were assigned from the germline V gene (reference sequence) as GTSNPN and SVGIG. Relative to germline, V is missing 2 bases and J is missing 6 bases, with 10 bases of the junction outside any gene match. The cysteine opens and the phenylalanine closes a CDR3 of 14 amino acids. The CDR3 DNA has 42 bases and is translated from base 1. The sequenced material came from PBMCs. The rearrangement joined TRBV30 to TRBJ2-7, with 7 central nucleotides matching TRBD1. The receptor was isolated from a young woman in good health and CMV-seronegative. The DNA is TGTGCCTGGAGTCCGGGACAGTCGTGGGGCGAGCAGTACTTC. The resulting protein is CAWSPGQSWGEQYF.